This TCR beta chain was retrieved from a study of blood T cell repertoires in COVID-19. Study summary: The cDNA or gDNA used as material had been derived from T cells, B-cell-depleted T cells, or PBMCs.

Clinical histories supplied by participants themselves formed the basis of cohort assignment. Recovery among Cohort 3 donors was established by two negative PCRs, clearance, or symptom resolution. This clone was seen a handful of times. Trimming removed 10 bases from V and 7 bases from J, with 16 bases in between. This CDR3 comprises 12 residues. Looked up from germline, CDR1 is LNHDA and CDR2 is SQIVND (reference sequence). In the original processing: Reference gene primer amplification yielded estimated nucleated cell counts. Sequenced by immunoSEQ multiplex PCR; TCRdb stores in-frame clones only, minus some. The V and J calls and the clone size are those of that table, but D and trimming were determined from the DNA. The data show about 290,000 clones, approximately 88% seen once.

Material: PBMCs or T cells enriched from blood (not recorded which). This clonotype was sampled from a woman aged 40-49 years who had recovered from COVID-19. The J gene is TRBJ1-2, the V gene TRBV19; D may be TRBD1 (6 bases). This chain's CDR3 is CATYRTVAGYTF. The CDR3 bases are TGTGCCACTTACCGGACAGTGGCTGGCTACACCTTC.